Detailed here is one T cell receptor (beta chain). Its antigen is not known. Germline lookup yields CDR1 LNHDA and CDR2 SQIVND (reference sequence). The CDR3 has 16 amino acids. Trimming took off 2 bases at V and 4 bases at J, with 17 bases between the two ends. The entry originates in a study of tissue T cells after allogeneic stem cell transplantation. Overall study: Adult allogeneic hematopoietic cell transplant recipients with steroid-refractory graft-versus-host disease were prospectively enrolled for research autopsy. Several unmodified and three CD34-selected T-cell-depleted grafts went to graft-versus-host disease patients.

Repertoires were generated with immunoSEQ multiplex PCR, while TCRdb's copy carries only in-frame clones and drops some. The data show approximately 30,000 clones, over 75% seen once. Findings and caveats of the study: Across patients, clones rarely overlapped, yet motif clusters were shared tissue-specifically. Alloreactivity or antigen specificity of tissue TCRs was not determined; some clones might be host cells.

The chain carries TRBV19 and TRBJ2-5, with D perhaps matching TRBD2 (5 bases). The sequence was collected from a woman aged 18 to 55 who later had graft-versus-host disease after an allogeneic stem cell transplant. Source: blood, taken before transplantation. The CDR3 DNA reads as TGTGCCAGTAGTATATCCCTAAATAGGCTAGCAGAGACCCAGTACTTC. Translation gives CASSISLNRLAETQYF. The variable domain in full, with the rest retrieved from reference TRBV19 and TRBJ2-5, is DGGITQSPKYLFRKEGQNVTLSCEQNLNHDAMYWYRQDPGQGLRLIYYSQIVNDFQKGDIAEGYSVSREKKESFPLTVTSAQKNPTAFYLCASSISLNRLAETQYFGPGTRLLVL.